The rows below give T cell receptor beta chains drawn from one sample of a study of T cell changes during pregnancy in multiple sclerosis. Sequencing was performed with immunoSEQ multiplex PCR; in TCRdb, only in-frame clones are kept and a portion is missing. The table has almost 55,000 clones, around 90% seen once. The material was CD8+ T cells from peripheral blood mononuclear cells, obtained before pregnancy. Receptor source: a female donor with multiple sclerosis, enrolled in a pregnancy study. Both conserved end residues are part of each CDR3. A D gene is named only where the DNA matches it firmly. Clone size is given for some rows only: seen once, a few or many times, or a class if the clone is expanded.

j_call d_call clone_size v_call cdr3_aa cdr3_nt
TRBJ1-2 - - TRBV7-6 CASSLGQGGYTF TGTGCCAGCAGCCTCGGCCAGGGTGGCTACACCTTC
TRBJ2-1 TRBD2 - TRBV10-3 CAISESNSGGHYNEQFF TGTGCCATCAGTGAGTCGAATAGCGGGGGACACTACAATGAGCAGTTCTTC
TRBJ2-3 TRBD2 - TRBV2 CASSEAGTSGGITDTQYF TGTGCCAGCAGTGAAGCAGGGACTAGCGGGGGGATCACAGATACGCAGTATTTT
TRBJ2-1 TRBD2 - TRBV9 CASSVESGGSSYNEQFF TGTGCCAGCAGCGTAGAAAGCGGGGGGTCATCCTACAATGAGCAGTTCTTC
TRBJ1-4 - - TRBV5-5 CASRSGFSNEKLFF TGTGCCAGCAGGTCCGGGTTCTCTAATGAAAAACTGTTTTTT
TRBJ1-6 TRBD1 - TRBV5-4 CASSVPGTANSPLHF TGTGCCAGCAGCGTACCCGGGACAGCTAATTCACCCCTCCACTTT
TRBJ2-3 - - TRBV7-9 CASKRLTDTQYF TGTGCCAGCAAGAGGCTAACAGATACGCAGTATTTT
TRBJ1-2 TRBD1 few TRBV4-3 CASSQEGTGVATF TGCGCCAGCAGCCAAGAAGGTACAGGGGTTGCCACCTTC
TRBJ2-7 TRBD1 - TRBV9 CASSVGDSYEQYF TGTGCCAGCAGCGTAGGGGACAGCTACGAGCAGTACTTC
TRBJ1-1 - - TRBV7-3 CASSLPPSTEAFF TGTGCCAGCAGCTTACCCCCCAGCACTGAAGCTTTCTTT
TRBJ1-2 - - TRBV18 CASSLDSYGYTF TGTGCCAGCTCATTAGACAGCTATGGCTACACCTTC
TRBJ2-2 - - TRBV7-6 CASSLAGGPGELFF TGTGCCAGCAGCTTAGCGGGGGGGCCCGGGGAGCTGTTTTTT
TRBJ2-7 TRBD2 - TRBV7-2 CASSPQFSGGGPFYEQYF TGTGCCAGCAGCCCCCAGTTTAGCGGGGGGGGACCTTTCTACGAGCAGTACTTC
TRBJ2-3 TRBD1 - TRBV27 CASSRGQTVTDTQYF TGTGCCAGCAGTCGGGGACAGACGGTCACAGATACGCAGTATTTT
TRBJ1-1 - - TRBV7-3 CASSSIDAGSTEAFF TGTGCCAGCAGCTCAATCGATGCGGGGAGCACTGAAGCTTTCTTT
TRBJ2-1 TRBD2 once TRBV14 CASSQLSGGRNEQFF TGTGCCAGCAGCCAACTTAGCGGGGGGCGCAATGAGCAGTTCTTC
TRBJ1-1 TRBD1 - TRBV10-3 CAISQGQGSTEAFF TGTGCCATCAGTCAGGGACAGGGAAGCACTGAAGCTTTCTTT
TRBJ2-7 - - TRBV6-6 CASSPSSYEQYF TGTGCCAGCAGTCCGAGTTCCTACGAGCAGTACTTC
TRBJ2-3 TRBD2 - TRBV5-6 CASIPGLAGATDTQYF TGTGCCAGCATCCCTGGATTAGCGGGGGCCACAGATACGCAGTATTTT
TRBJ2-2 - - TRBV10-3 CAIRTEPNTGELFF TGTGCCATCAGGACAGAACCGAACACCGGGGAGCTGTTTTTT
TRBJ2-3 - - TRBV27 CASSLGVTQYF TGTGCCAGCAGTTTGGGCGTTACGCAGTATTTT
TRBJ2-3 - - TRBV2 CASSGSGTDTQYF TGTGCCAGCAGTGGGAGTGGCACAGATACGCAGTATTTT
TRBJ2-2 - - TRBV29-1 CSVPGSSTGELFF TGCAGCGTTCCGGGGTCGAGCACCGGGGAGCTGTTTTTT
TRBJ2-3 TRBD2 - TRBV9 CASRRGTTADTQYF TGTGCCAGCAGGAGAGGGACTACTGCAGATACGCAGTATTTT
TRBJ1-1 - few TRBV5-1 CASSQFAGNTEAFF TGCGCCAGCAGCCAATTCGCAGGGAACACTGAAGCTTTCTTT
TRBJ1-1 TRBD1 - TRBV30 CAWSGIDPGTGGFSTEAFF TGTGCCTGGAGTGGAATTGACCCCGGGACAGGGGGCTTCAGCACTGAAGCTTTCTTT
TRBJ2-2 TRBD1 - TRBV11-3 CASREDRGYTGELFF TGTGCCAGCAGGGAGGACAGGGGTTATACCGGGGAGCTGTTTTTT
TRBJ2-5 TRBD1 - TRBV13 CASSSGQVQETQYF TGTGCCAGCAGTTCGGGACAGGTCCAAGAGACCCAGTACTTC
TRBJ2-2 - - TRBV19 CASSMRRGSVGTGELFF TGTGCCAGTAGTATGAGGAGGGGTAGCGTCGGCACCGGGGAGCTGTTTTTT
TRBJ1-4 TRBD1 few TRBV6-1 CASTTGGGNEKLFF TGTGCCAGCACCACAGGGGGCGGAAATGAAAAACTGTTTTTT
TRBJ2-3 TRBD1 - TRBV6-1 CASRELTGVVDTQYF TGTGCCAGCAGAGAGTTGACAGGGGTCGTAGATACGCAGTATTTT
TRBJ2-7 - - TRBV5-4 CASSLGPAGYEQYF TGTGCCAGCAGCTTGGGGCCGGCGGGCTACGAGCAGTACTTC
TRBJ2-1 TRBD1 - TRBV7-8 CASSRTGGGTGEQFF TGTGCCAGCAGCAGAACAGGGGGCGGTACGGGTGAGCAGTTCTTC
TRBJ2-5 TRBD2 - TRBV6-6 CASTLAGGPQETQYF TGTGCCAGCACCCTAGCGGGGGGCCCCCAAGAGACCCAGTACTTC
TRBJ2-1 TRBD1 - TRBV6-4 CASSAATGTYNEQFF TGTGCCAGCAGTGCCGCGACAGGGACCTACAATGAGCAGTTCTTC
TRBJ1-1 - - TRBV9 CASSPFGRENTEAFF TGTGCCAGCAGCCCATTCGGGCGGGAGAACACTGAAGCTTTCTTT
TRBJ2-5 - - TRBV7-8 CASSLSTGQETQYF TGTGCCAGCAGCTTATCTACGGGCCAAGAGACCCAGTACTTC
TRBJ1-5 - - TRBV27 CASSYSPTGIQPQHF TGTGCCAGCAGTTACTCCCCTACAGGGATCCAGCCCCAGCATTTT
TRBJ1-2 TRBD1 - TRBV14 CASSPDRVLYGYTF TGTGCCAGCAGCCCCGACAGGGTCCTCTATGGCTACACCTTC
TRBJ2-1 TRBD2 - TRBV4-2 CASSRTGGDEQFF TGTGCCAGCAGCCGGACGGGGGGGGATGAGCAGTTCTTC
TRBJ1-1 - - TRBV27 CASGLGGDGTEAFF TGTGCCAGCGGCCTAGGGGGAGACGGCACTGAAGCTTTCTTT
TRBJ1-1 TRBD1 - TRBV13 CASSPSDRELNTEAFF TGTGCCAGCAGCCCATCGGACAGGGAATTGAACACTGAAGCTTTCTTT
TRBJ1-4 TRBD1 once TRBV23-1 CASSHRRCDRGLANEKLFF TGCGCCAGCAGTCACCGACGATGCGACAGGGGGCTGGCCAATGAAAAACTGTTTTTT
TRBJ2-7 TRBD1 - TRBV9 CASSGQGSSYEQYF TGTGCCAGCAGCGGACAGGGGAGCTCCTACGAGCAGTACTTC
TRBJ1-1 - - TRBV5-1 CASSLAPEEAFF TGCGCCAGCAGCTTGGCGCCGGAGGAAGCTTTCTTT
TRBJ2-7 TRBD1 - TRBV9 CASSVGDRVHEQYF TGTGCCAGCAGCGTAGGAGACAGGGTCCACGAGCAGTACTTC
TRBJ2-3 - - TRBV4-1 CASSQGLTDTQYF TGCGCCAGCAGCCAAGGGCTGACAGATACGCAGTATTTT
TRBJ2-7 - - TRBV11-3 CASSLGGQSEQYF TGTGCCAGCAGCTTAGGGGGCCAGAGCGAGCAGTACTTC
TRBJ2-3 TRBD2 - TRBV6-4 CASSDSPGGGLADTQYF TGTGCCAGCAGTGACTCTCCCGGGGGGGGCCTTGCAGATACGCAGTATTTT
TRBJ2-4 - - TRBV7-9 CASSLGGIQYF TGTGCCAGCAGCTTAGGCGGCATTCAGTACTTC